A selection of T cell receptor beta chains follows, all from one sample in a study of T-cell reconstitution after alpha-beta-depleted transplantation in children. TCRdb redid the calling of the PCR reads with MiXCR, one entry per CDR3 protein. This table holds more than 3,500 distinct CDR3 sequences, 19% found once. The sample in question was PBMCs, mostly from graft donor cells, obtained 180 days after TCRalphabeta/CD19-depleted stem cell transplant. The receptors were sampled from a male patient between 2 and 15 years old who had a stem cell transplant for acute lymphoblastic leukemia, so the T cells may come from the graft donor. Both conserved end residues are part of each CDR3. A D gene is named only where the DNA matches it firmly. Rows may omit the clone size; those that give it use once, few, many or a size class.

clone_size d_call j_call v_call cdr3_aa cdr3_nt
many TRBD2 TRBJ2-5 TRBV10-3 CAISESTSRRETQYF TGTGCCATCAGTGAGTCGACTAGCCGGAGAGAGACCCAGTACTTC
many - TRBJ1-1 TRBV3-1 CASSQGTAMNTEAFF TGTGCCAGCAGCCAAGGGACAGCCATGAACACTGAAGCTTTCTTT
many - TRBJ1-5 TRBV7-9 CASSLDGYSNQPQHF TGTGCCAGCAGCCTGGACGGCTATAGCAATCAGCCCCAGCATTTT
medium-sized - TRBJ2-1 TRBV28 CASSIGAPYNEQFF TGTGCCAGCAGCATAGGTGCGCCCTACAATGAGCAGTTCTTC
- - TRBJ1-5 TRBV6-1 CASSEWGPYYQPQHF TGTGCCAGCAGTGAATGGGGCCCTTATTATCAGCCCCAGCATTTT
medium-sized - TRBJ1-2 TRBV11-2 CASSPRGQEHGYTF TGTGCCAGCAGCCCTCGTGGCCAGGAGCATGGCTACACCTTC
medium-sized TRBD2 TRBJ2-2 TRBV20-1 CSARAAREGDTGELFF TGCAGTGCTAGAGCGGCGAGGGAGGGAGACACCGGGGAGCTGTTTTTT
many - TRBJ2-1 TRBV5-4 CASSLSRVGSYNEQFF TGTGCCAGCAGCTTGAGCCGGGTGGGATCCTACAATGAGCAGTTCTTC
many - TRBJ2-1 TRBV20-1 CSAGRDTYNEQFF TGCAGTGCTGGGCGGGATACCTACAATGAGCAGTTCTTC
- - TRBJ2-2 TRBV5-4 CASSPGLPSGELFF TGTGCCAGCAGCCCAGGGCTCCCCTCCGGGGAGCTGTTTTTT
many TRBD2 TRBJ2-5 TRBV7-2 CASSSASGSGETQYF TGTGCCAGCAGCTCAGCTAGCGGGAGCGGGGAGACCCAGTACTTC
- TRBD2 TRBJ2-1 TRBV27 CASSLGTSINEQFF TGTGCCAGCAGTTTAGGGACTAGTATCAATGAGCAGTTCTTC
- TRBD1 TRBJ2-3 TRBV6-5 CASSYAVGTGAITDTQYF TGTGCCAGCAGTTACGCGGTGGGTACAGGGGCGATCACAGATACGCAGTATTTT
many - TRBJ2-7 TRBV20-1 CSARGIDDGVYEQYF TGCAGTGCTAGAGGGATCGACGACGGAGTATACGAGCAGTACTTC
large TRBD1 TRBJ2-5 TRBV7-7 CASSSPLDRGQETQYF TGTGCTAGCAGCTCGCCCTTGGACAGGGGCCAAGAGACCCAGTACTTC
- - TRBJ2-7 TRBV28 CAMGPGVRGEQYF TGTGCCATGGGCCCCGGGGTCCGGGGCGAGCAGTACTTC
many - TRBJ2-5 TRBV5-1 CASSFRDMKQTQYF TGCGCCAGCAGCTTCCGGGACATGAAACAGACCCAGTACTTC
medium-sized TRBD2 TRBJ2-1 TRBV7-9 CASSLWWAGGPYNEQFF TGTGCCAGCAGCTTATGGTGGGCGGGAGGGCCTTACAATGAGCAGTTCTTC
- - TRBJ2-7 TRBV20-1 CSAAHRTLYEQYF TGCAGTGCTGCCCACAGGACGTTATACGAGCAGTACTTC
many - TRBJ2-5 TRBV21-1 CASSRPVGETQYF TGTGCCAGCAGCCGTCCCGTGGGAGAGACCCAGTACTTC
many TRBD2 TRBJ2-1 TRBV6-1 CASREPGLAYNEQFF TGTGCCAGCAGGGAACCGGGACTAGCCTACAATGAGCAGTTCTTC
- TRBD1 TRBJ1-1 TRBV7-9 CASSSGWGQGNTEAFF TGTGCCAGCAGCTCGGGGTGGGGACAGGGTAACACTGAAGCTTTCTTT
many - TRBJ1-2 TRBV3-1 CASSQGDQANGYTF TGTGCCAGCAGCCAAGGGGACCAGGCGAATGGCTACACCTTC
many - TRBJ2-7 TRBV10-3 CANAGTESSYEQYF TGTGCCAACGCGGGGACTGAGAGCTCCTACGAGCAGTACTTC
medium-sized - TRBJ2-7 TRBV5-6 CASTGRYEQYF TGTGCCAGCACAGGTCGATACGAGCAGTACTTC
many - TRBJ1-1 TRBV4-1 CASSQGEWFTEAFF TGCGCCAGCAGCCAGGGGGAATGGTTCACTGAAGCTTTCTTT
many - TRBJ1-5 TRBV7-9 CASSLPDRPQHF TGTGCCAGCAGCTTACCCGACAGGCCCCAGCATTTT
medium-sized - TRBJ1-1 TRBV5-6 CASSLDVNTEAFF TGTGCCAGCAGCTTGGACGTGAACACTGAAGCTTTCTTT
medium-sized - TRBJ1-5 TRBV28 CASNRPGRNQPQHF TGTGCCAGCAACCGGCCAGGACGCAATCAGCCCCAGCATTTT
- - TRBJ1-1 TRBV30 CAWSGSPWTNTEAFF TGTGCCTGGAGTGGATCCCCGTGGACGAACACTGAAGCTTTCTTT
many - TRBJ1-4 TRBV7-9 CASSFTGTAEKLFF TGTGCCAGCAGCTTCACCGGGACGGCTGAAAAACTGTTTTTT
few TRBD1 TRBJ1-1 TRBV6-5 CASSWDSGNTEAFF TGTGCCAGCAGTTGGGACAGCGGGAACACTGAAGCTTTCTTT
many - TRBJ2-7 TRBV7-8 CASRSLAGTYEQYF TGTGCCAGCAGGTCTTTGGCAGGAACCTACGAGCAGTACTTC
many TRBD1 TRBJ1-4 TRBV7-9 CASSDRTGITNEKLFF TGTGCCAGCAGCGACAGGACAGGGATCACTAATGAAAAACTGTTTTTT
many - TRBJ2-3 TRBV7-9 CASSLAPADTQYF TGTGCCAGCAGCTTAGCCCCCGCAGATACGCAGTATTTT
many TRBD1 TRBJ1-4 TRBV7-9 CASSPQGQGNEKLFF TGTGCCAGCAGCCCGCAGGGACAGGGAAATGAAAAACTGTTTTTT
many TRBD2 TRBJ2-3 TRBV5-1 CASSFSSGRASGTDTQYF TGCGCCAGCAGCTTTTCTAGCGGGAGGGCCTCGGGCACAGATACGCAGTATTTT
- TRBD1 TRBJ1-1 TRAV2 CAGSRDRLIWDTEAFF TGTGCTGGTAGTCGGGACAGGCTTATATGGGACACTGAAGCTTTCTTT